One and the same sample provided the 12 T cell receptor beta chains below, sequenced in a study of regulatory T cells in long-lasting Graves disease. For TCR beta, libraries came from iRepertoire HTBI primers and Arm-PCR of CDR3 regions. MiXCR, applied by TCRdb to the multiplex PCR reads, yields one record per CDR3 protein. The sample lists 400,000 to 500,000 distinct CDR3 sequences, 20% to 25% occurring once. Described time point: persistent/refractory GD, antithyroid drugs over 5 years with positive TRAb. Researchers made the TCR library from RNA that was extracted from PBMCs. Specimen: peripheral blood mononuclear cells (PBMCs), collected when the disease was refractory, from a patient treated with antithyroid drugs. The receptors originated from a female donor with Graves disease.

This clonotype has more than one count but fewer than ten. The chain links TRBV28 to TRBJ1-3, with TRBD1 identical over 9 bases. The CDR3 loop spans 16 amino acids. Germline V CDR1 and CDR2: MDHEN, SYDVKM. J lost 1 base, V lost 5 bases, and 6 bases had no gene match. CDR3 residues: CASSTPGTGSGNTIYF. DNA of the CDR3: TGTGCCAGCAGTACCCCCGGGACAGGGTCTGGAAACACCATATATTTT. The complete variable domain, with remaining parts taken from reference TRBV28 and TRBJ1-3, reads DVKVTQSSRYLVKRTGEKVFLECVQDMDHENMFWYRQDPGLGLRLIYFSYDVKMKEKGDIPEGYSVSREKKERFSLILESASTNQTSMYLCASSTPGTGSGNTIYFGEGSWLTVV.

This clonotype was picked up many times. This CDR3 reads CSALQWEETQYF. In DNA form, the CDR3 reads TGCAGTGCTCTCCAATGGGAGGAGACCCAGTACTTC. The rearrangement joins TRBV20-1 to TRBJ2-5; possibly TRBD2 for D (5 bases). The V gene's germline CDR1 is DFQATT and CDR2 SNEGSKA (reference sequence). CDR3 length: 12 amino acids. The V end was cut by 5 bases, the J end by 5 bases, with 12 bases between.

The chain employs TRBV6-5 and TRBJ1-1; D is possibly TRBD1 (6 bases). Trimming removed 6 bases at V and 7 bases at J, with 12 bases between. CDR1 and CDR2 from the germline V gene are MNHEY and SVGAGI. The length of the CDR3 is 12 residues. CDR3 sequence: CASSLGGIEAFF. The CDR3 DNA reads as TGTGCCAGCAGCCTCGGGGGCATTGAAGCTTTCTTT.

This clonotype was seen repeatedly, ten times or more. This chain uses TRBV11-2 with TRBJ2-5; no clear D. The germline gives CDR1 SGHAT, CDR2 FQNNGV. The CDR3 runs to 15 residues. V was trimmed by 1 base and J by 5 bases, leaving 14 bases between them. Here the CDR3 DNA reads TGTGCCAGCAGCTTAGGAGGTCAACATGGGGAGACCCAGTACTTC. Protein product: CASSLGGQHGETQYF.

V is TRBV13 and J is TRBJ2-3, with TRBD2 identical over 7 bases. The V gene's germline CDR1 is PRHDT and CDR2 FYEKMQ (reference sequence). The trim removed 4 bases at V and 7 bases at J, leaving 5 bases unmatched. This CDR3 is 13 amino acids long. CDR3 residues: CASSWRERNTQYF. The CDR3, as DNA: TGTGCCAGCAGCTGGCGGGAGCGAAATACGCAGTATTTT.

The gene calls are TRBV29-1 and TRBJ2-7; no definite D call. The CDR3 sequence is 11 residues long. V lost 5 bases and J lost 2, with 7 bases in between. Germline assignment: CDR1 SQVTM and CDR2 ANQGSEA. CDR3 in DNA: TGCAGCGTTACATTGGCCTACGAGCAGTACTTC. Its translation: CSVTLAYEQYF.

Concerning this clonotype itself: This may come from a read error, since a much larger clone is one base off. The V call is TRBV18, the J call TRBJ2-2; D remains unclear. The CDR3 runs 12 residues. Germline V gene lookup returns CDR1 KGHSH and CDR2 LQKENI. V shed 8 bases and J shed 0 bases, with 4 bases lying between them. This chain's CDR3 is CASPANTGELFF. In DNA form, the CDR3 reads TGTGCCAGCCCCGCGAACACCGGGGAGCTGTTTTTT.

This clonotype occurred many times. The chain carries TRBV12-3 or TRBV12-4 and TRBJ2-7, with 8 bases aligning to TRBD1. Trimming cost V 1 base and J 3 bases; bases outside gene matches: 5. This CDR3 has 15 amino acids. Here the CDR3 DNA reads TGTGCCAGCAGTTTAGGGGCAGGGGGCCTCTACGAGCAGTACTTC. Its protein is CASSLGAGGLYEQYF.

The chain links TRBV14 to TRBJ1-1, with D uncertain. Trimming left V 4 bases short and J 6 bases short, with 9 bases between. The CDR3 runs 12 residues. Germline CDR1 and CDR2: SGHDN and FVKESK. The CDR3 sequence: CASSPRPPEAFF. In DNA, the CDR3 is TGTGCCAGCAGCCCGAGGCCCCCTGAAGCTTTCTTT.

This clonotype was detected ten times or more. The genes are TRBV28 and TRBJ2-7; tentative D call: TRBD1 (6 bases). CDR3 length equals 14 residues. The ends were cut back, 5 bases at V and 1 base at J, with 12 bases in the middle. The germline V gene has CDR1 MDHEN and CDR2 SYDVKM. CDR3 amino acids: CASSQGSTSYEQYF. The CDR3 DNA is TGTGCCAGCAGTCAGGGGAGCACTTCCTACGAGCAGTACTTC.

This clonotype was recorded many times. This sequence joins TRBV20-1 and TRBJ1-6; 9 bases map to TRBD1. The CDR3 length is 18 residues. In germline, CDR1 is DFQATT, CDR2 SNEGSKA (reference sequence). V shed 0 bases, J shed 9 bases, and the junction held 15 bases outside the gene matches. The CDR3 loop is CSARDSGQGLSVSSPLHF. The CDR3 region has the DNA TGCAGTGCTAGAGATTCGGGACAGGGTTTGTCAGTCTCTTCACCCCTCCACTTT.

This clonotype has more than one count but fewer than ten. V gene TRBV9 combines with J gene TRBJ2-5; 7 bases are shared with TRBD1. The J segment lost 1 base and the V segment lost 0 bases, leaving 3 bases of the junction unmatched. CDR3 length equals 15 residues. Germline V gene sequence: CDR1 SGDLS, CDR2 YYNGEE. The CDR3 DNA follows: TGTGCCAGCAGCGTAGCAGGGGGTACCCAAGAGACCCAGTACTTC. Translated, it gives CASSVAGGTQETQYF.